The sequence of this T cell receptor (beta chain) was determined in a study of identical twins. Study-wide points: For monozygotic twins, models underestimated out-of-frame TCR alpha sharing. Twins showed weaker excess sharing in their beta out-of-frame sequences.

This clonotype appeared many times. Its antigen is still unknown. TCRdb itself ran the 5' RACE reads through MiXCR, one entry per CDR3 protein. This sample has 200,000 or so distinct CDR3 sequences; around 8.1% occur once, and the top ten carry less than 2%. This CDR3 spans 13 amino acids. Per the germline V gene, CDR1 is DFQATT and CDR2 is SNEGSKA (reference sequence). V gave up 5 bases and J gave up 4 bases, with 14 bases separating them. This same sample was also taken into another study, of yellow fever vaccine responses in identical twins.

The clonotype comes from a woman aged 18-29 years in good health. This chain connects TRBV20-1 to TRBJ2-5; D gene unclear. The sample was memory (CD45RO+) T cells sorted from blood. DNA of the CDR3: TGCAGTGCTGTTGGGGTGGTGGGAGAGACCCAGTACTTC. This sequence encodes CSAVGVVGETQYF.